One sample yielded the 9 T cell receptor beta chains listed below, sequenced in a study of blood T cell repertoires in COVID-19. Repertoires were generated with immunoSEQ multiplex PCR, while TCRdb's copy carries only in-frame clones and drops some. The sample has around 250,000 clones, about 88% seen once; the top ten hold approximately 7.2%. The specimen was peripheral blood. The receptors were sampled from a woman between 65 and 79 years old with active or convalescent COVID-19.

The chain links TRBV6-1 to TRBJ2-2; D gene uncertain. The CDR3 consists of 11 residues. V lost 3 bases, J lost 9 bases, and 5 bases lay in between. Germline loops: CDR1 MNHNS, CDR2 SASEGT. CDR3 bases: TGTGCCAGCAGTGAGTCCTGGGAGCTGTTTTTT. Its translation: CASSESWELFF.

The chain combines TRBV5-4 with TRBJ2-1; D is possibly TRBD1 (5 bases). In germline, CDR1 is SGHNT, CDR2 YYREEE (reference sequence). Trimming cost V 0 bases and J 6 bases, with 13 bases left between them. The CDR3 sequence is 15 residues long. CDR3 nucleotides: TGTGCCAGCAGCTTGGAACCCGACAGAACCAATGAGCAGTTCTTC. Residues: CASSLEPDRTNEQFF.

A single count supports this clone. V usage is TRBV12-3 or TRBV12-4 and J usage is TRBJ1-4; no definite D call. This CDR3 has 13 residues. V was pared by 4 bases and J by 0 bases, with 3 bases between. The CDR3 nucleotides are TGTGCCAGCAGTTCAGCAACTAATGAAAAACTGTTTTTT. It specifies CASSSATNEKLFF.

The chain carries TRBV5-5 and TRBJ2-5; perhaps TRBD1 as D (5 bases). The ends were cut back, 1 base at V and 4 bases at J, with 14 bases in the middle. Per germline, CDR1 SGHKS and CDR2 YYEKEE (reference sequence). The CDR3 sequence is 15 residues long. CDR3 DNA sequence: TGTGCCAGCAGCTTGTCGGTGAAGGGGCGAGAGACCCAGTACTTC. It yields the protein CASSLSVKGRETQYF.

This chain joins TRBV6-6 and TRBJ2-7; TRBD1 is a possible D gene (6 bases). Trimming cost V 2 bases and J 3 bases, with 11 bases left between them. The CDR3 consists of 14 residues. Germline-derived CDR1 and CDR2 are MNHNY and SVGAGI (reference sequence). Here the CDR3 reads CASSYGIGGYEQYF. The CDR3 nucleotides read TGTGCCAGCAGTTACGGTATAGGGGGCTACGAGCAGTACTTC.

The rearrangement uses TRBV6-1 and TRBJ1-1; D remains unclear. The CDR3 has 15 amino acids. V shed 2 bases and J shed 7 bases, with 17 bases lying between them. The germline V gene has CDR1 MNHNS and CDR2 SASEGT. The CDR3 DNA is TGTGCCAGCAGTGAACATGGCTCTCCATTCTTTGAAGCTTTCTTT. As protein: CASSEHGSPFFEAFF.

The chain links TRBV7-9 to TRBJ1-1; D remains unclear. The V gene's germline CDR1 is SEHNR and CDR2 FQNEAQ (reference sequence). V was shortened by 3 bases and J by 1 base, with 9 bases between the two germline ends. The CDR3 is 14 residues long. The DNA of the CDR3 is TGTGCCAGCAGCTTGCAGGCGACGAACACTGAAGCTTTCTTT. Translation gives CASSLQATNTEAFF.

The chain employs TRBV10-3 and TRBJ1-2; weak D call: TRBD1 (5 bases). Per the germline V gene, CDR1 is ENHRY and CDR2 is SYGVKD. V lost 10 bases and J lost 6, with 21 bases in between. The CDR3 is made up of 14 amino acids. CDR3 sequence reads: CATTWVPREDGYTF. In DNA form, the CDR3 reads TGTGCCACTACGTGGGTACCCAGGGAGGATGGCTACACCTTC.

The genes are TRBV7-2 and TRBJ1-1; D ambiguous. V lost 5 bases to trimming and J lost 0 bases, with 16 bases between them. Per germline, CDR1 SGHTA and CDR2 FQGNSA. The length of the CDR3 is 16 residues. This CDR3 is CASSERGVALNTEAFF. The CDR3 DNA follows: TGTGCCAGCAGCGAGCGGGGAGTCGCCCTGAACACTGAAGCTTTCTTT.